The following is a T cell receptor (beta chain) sequence with its context. It has no known antigen specificity. Base qualities are not recorded, but no much larger clone differs from it by a single base. This sample stems from a study of T cell responses to AZD1222 COVID-19 vaccine (TCRdb year 2021). For context, the study as a whole: TCR sequencing covered some 240 trial participants: 200 to 220 given two doses of AZD1222 and around 25 given two doses of MenACWY control vaccine. Trial participants were enrolled by age into 18-55, 56-69 and 70-plus year subgroups, with around 150, 28 and 57 TCR-sequenced participants respectively.

According to the study, the label for this sample's time point signals: about 28 days (+/-7) after the second vaccine dose. AZD1222 recipients given second doses at about 4 weeks or at about 12 weeks were pooled, since spike-specific TCR depth and breadth were not found to differ between the two schedules. Vaccinee samples were obtained from the UK trials COV001 and COV002, which included a single-blind randomized controlled phase 2/3 trial of AZD1222 (ChAdOx1 nCoV-19) in healthy adults. For TCRbeta chain sequencing, PBMC samples were collected from trial participants at day 0 and at day 28 after the second dose. The CDR3 regions of human TCRbeta chains were subjected to immunosequencing. The authors' pipeline ran thus. Repertoire TCRs were checked for matches against a reference library of SARS-CoV-2-specific TCRs that had been generated using the MIRA antigen-specificity platform. Breadth was defined as the fraction of unique TCRs that were SARS-CoV-2-associated, and depth was defined as the fraction of total T cells that were SARS-CoV-2-associated. Using the MIRA data, every spike-specific TCR was mapped to the spike region that the TCR reacted to and assigned to either a CD4 or a CD8 class. Log10-transformed breadth and depth values were compared by one-way ANOVA with Sidak's multiple comparisons tests. TCRdb obtained this table from immuneACCESS and retained in-frame rearrangements with V and J assigned. These tables miss some clones; where compared with another copy, unresolved V genes account for less than half of the shortfall, and the remainder is unexplained. Clone size and the V and J calls come from that table; the DNA yielded D and trimming. In all, the sample holds 20,000 to 25,000 clones, and about 86% of those were seen once. The ten largest clonotypes hold more than 7.5% of the sample.

Overall results and qualifications from the work: Conclusions about previously exposed vaccinees were limited because only six AZD1222 recipients were SARS-CoV-2 seropositive at baseline. The vaccine-associated CD4 TCRs covered the entire spike protein, and the dominant responses fell in regions 160-218 and 743-854. Participants were mostly white British and included more females than males, and it was suggested by the authors that clonal diversity may have been underestimated. Reportedly, almost half of the unique spike-specific TCRs recognized epitopes lying outside the regions that are mutated in the B.1.351 and B.1.1.7 variants. After two AZD1222 doses, spike-specific TCR breadth and depth were significantly higher than at day 0 and than in MenACWY recipients. No day 14 peak-response samples were available, so repertoires were characterized only after the peak T cell response. The 56-69-year group was small, and its depth increase did not reach significance, likely because of low power.

The CDR3 starts with the cysteine, ends with the phenylalanine, and has 12 residues. Kept here is only the CDR3 DNA, which spans 36 bases and is read in frame from base 1. At the junction V is shortened by 2 bases and J by 13 bases; bases outside the gene matches: 7. For CDR1 and CDR2, the germline V gene (reference sequence) lists MNHEY and SMNVEV. The sequence derives from an adult who received the AZD1222 COVID-19 vaccine. The sample consisted of peripheral blood, taken 28 days after the second AZD1222 dose. The rearranged segments are TRBV27 and TRBJ2-5, with TRBD2 identical over 7 junction bases. The CDR3 reads as follows: CASSLPGLPLYF. In nucleotide form, the sequence is TGTGCCAGCAGTTTACCGGGACTACCCTTGTACTTC.